Each of the 26 T cell receptor beta chains below was sequenced from the same sample in a study of T cells and Merkel cell carcinoma outcomes. The assay was immunoSEQ multiplex PCR, and TCRdb's table has in-frame clones only and misses some. Among approximately 3,700 clones listed, 85% to 95% were seen once. The specimen sequenced was tumor tissue from Merkel cell carcinoma. Source of these receptors: a human donor with Merkel cell carcinoma.

V gene TRBV7-3 combines with J gene TRBJ2-7; 9 nucleotides line up with TRBD1. Germline assignment: CDR1 SGHTA and CDR2 FQGTGA. The V gene end was trimmed by 4 bases and the J gene end by 1 base; junction bases not matched to a gene: 2. The CDR3 runs to 14 residues. CDR3 amino acids: CASSSGQGSYEQYF. As DNA, the CDR3 is TGTGCCAGCAGCTCGGGACAGGGTTCCTACGAGCAGTACTTC.

V and J are TRBV30 and TRBJ1-1, with D tentatively TRBD1 (5 bases). V was pared by 4 bases and J by 7 bases, with 13 bases between. Germline V gene data show CDR1 as GTSNPN and CDR2 as SVGIG (reference sequence). This CDR3 has 12 residues. The CDR3 DNA reads as TGTGCCTGGACGCCTCAGGGAGTTGAAGCTTTCTTT. This sequence encodes CAWTPQGVEAFF.

The chain couples TRBV29-1 to TRBJ2-2, with a possible D match to TRBD1 (5 bases). Trimming took 6 bases from V and 0 from J, leaving 11 bases between them. Germline V CDR1 and CDR2: SQVTM, ANQGSEA. The CDR3 sequence is 14 residues long. The CDR3 region has the DNA TGCAGCGTGGCAGGGTCCCCGAACACCGGGGAGCTGTTTTTT. Protein: CSVAGSPNTGELFF.

The chain is built from TRBV6-5 and TRBJ1-2; D possibly corresponds to TRBD1 (5 bases). Trimming pared 2 bases from V and 4 bases from J, leaving 11 bases between. The length of the CDR3 is 14 residues. Germline values: CDR1 MNHEY, CDR2 SVGAGI. In nucleotides, the CDR3 is TGTGCCAGCAGTTACGGGGGACCCAGCTATGGCTACACCTTC. Its translation: CASSYGGPSYGYTF.

The CDR3 here is CASSLELAGADEQFF. The CDR3 DNA follows: TGCGCCAGCAGCTTAGAACTAGCGGGAGCAGATGAGCAGTTCTTC. The chain carries TRBV5-1 and TRBJ2-1, with TRBD2 matching 11 bases. Germline V lookup: CDR1 SGHRS, CDR2 YFSETQ. The CDR3 has 15 residues. J lost 8 bases, V lost 2 bases, and 6 bases had no gene match.

CDR3 region: CASSLGAGPESKQYF. The DNA for the CDR3 is TGTGCCAGCAGCTTGGGGGCGGGACCAGAGAGCAAGCAGTACTTC. The chain combines TRBV5-4 with TRBJ2-7; a weak D match, TRBD2 (6 bases). Trimming shortened V by 0 bases and J by 8 bases, and 18 bases separated the two germline ends. Germline CDR1 and CDR2: SGHNT and YYREEE (reference sequence). The CDR3 runs to 15 residues.

V is TRBV5-4 and J is TRBJ2-7, with TRBD2 identical over 11 bases. Germline loops: CDR1 SGHNT, CDR2 YYREEE (reference sequence). Trimming took 4 bases from V and 4 from J; bases not matched to a gene: 7. CDR3 length: 15 amino acids. The CDR3 nucleotides read TGTGCCAGCAGCCTCCCTAGCGGGGGGAGGTACGAGCAGTACTTC. Amino acid sequence: CASSLPSGGRYEQYF.

This rearrangement joins TRBV6-5 to TRBJ2-7, with D perhaps TRBD2 (6 bases). CDR1 is MNHEY and CDR2 is SVGAGI in the germline V gene. The CDR3 runs to 14 residues. The V gene lost 7 bases and the J gene lost 4 bases, with 17 bases spanning the gap. The CDR3 region has the DNA TGTGCCAGCACCCCCCCGCGGGGTGGGTACGAGCAGTACTTC. It codes for CASTPPRGGYEQYF.

J is TRBJ1-5 and V is TRBV6-5; no reliable D call. The CDR3 covers 14 residues. The germline V gene encodes CDR1 MNHEY and CDR2 SVGAGI. V gave up 2 bases and J gave up 0 bases, with 5 bases separating them. Here the CDR3 DNA reads TGTGCCAGCAGTTACGAGTATAGCAATCAGCCCCAGCATTTT. This gives the protein CASSYEYSNQPQHF.

Points on this clone: A single base separates this from a much larger clone, so it may be a read error. V is TRBV19 and J is TRBJ2-7; D perhaps matches TRBD1 (5 bases). Trimming pared 5 bases from V and 8 bases from J, leaving 13 bases between. Germline CDR1 reads LNHDA; CDR2 reads SQIVND (reference sequence). The CDR3 contains 12 residues. The CDR3 coding sequence is TGTGCCAGTAGTCCAAGGGGTCTCAAGCAGTACTTC. Residues: CASSPRGLKQYF.

The V and J genes are TRBV29-1 and TRBJ2-4; D call uncertain. This CDR3 is 13 amino acids long. Trimming removed 4 bases from V and 3 bases from J, with 10 bases in between. In germline, CDR1 is SQVTM, CDR2 ANQGSEA. Here the CDR3 DNA reads TGCAGCGTTGCCTTTGTAGTCAAAAACATTCAGTACTTC. It translates to CSVAFVVKNIQYF.

The chain links TRBV27 to TRBJ1-1; the D is unclear. This CDR3 comprises 15 residues. Trimming shortened V by 4 bases and J by 10 bases, and 22 bases separated the two germline ends. Germline V gives CDR1 MNHEY, CDR2 SMNVEV (reference sequence). The CDR3 nucleotides are TGTGCCAGCAGTTCCCCCGGGCGGGCGGCCAAGGGAGCTTTCTTT. This codes for CASSSPGRAAKGAFF.

This chain uses TRBV10-3 with TRBJ1-1, with 7 bases lining up with TRBD1. CDR1 and CDR2 (germline): ENHRY, SYGVKD. This CDR3 contains 15 residues. With V trimmed by 7 bases and J by 0 bases, 8 bases remained unmatched. This chain's CDR3 is CAITSDRNLNTEAFF. The CDR3 DNA follows: TGTGCCATCACTTCGGACAGGAATCTGAACACTGAAGCTTTCTTT.

The V and J genes are TRBV5-1 and TRBJ2-5; the D gene is possibly TRBD1 (5 bases). The CDR3 loop spans 15 amino acids. V lost 3 bases, J lost 0 bases, and 12 bases lay in between. The germline V gene encodes CDR1 SGHRS and CDR2 YFSETQ. CDR3 in amino acids: CASSSLPGYQETQYF. As DNA, the CDR3 is TGCGCCAGCAGCTCCCTCCCAGGGTACCAAGAGACCCAGTACTTC.

This clone is a singleton in its sample. V is TRBV11-2 and J is TRBJ2-7; 9 bases line up with TRBD1. CDR3 size: 14 residues. V trimming: 3 bases; J trimming: 6 bases; junction bases outside the gene matches: 6. The germline gives CDR1 SGHAT, CDR2 FQNNGV. In DNA form, the CDR3 reads TGTGCCAGCAGCTTCCGGGACAGGGTAGCCGAGCAGTACTTC. Translation: CASSFRDRVAEQYF.

The chain joins TRBV11-2 to TRBJ1-6, with a possible D match to TRBD1 (5 bases). The V gene lost 4 bases and the J gene lost 2 bases, with 12 bases spanning the gap. The CDR3 extends over 16 amino acids. The germline gives CDR1 SGHAT, CDR2 FQNNGV. This CDR3 reads CASSWGDSAYNSPLHF. CDR3 DNA sequence: TGTGCCAGCAGCTGGGGGGATAGCGCCTATAATTCACCCCTCCACTTT.

The chain links TRBV13 to TRBJ2-3; D uncertain. The CDR3 has 13 amino acids. Germline V lookup: CDR1 PRHDT, CDR2 FYEKMQ (reference sequence). Trimming took 5 bases from V and 2 from J, leaving 8 bases between them. CDR3 bases: TGTGCCAGCAGCCCACTACCCACAGATACGCAGTATTTT. Translated, it gives CASSPLPTDTQYF.

The chain links TRBV27 to TRBJ2-1; TRBD2 matches at 8 bases. Trimming took 3 bases from V and 4 from J; bases not matched to a gene: 8. In germline, CDR1 is MNHEY, CDR2 SMNVEV (reference sequence). This CDR3 contains 16 residues. Here the CDR3 DNA reads TGTGCCAGCAGTTTGAATAGCGGGGTTCTTTACAATGAGCAGTTCTTC. Protein: CASSLNSGVLYNEQFF.

The chain couples TRBV5-1 to TRBJ2-5; a possible D gene is TRBD2 (7 bases). The CDR3 spans 14 residues. CDR1 is SGHRS and CDR2 is YFSETQ in the germline V gene. The V end lost 6 bases, the J end lost 5 bases, and 17 bases lay between the germline ends. The CDR3 region has the DNA TGCGCCAGCAATCGGGGGGCGGATCGGGAGACCCAGTACTTC. Its translation: CASNRGADRETQYF. Full variable domain (remainder filled in from reference TRBV5-1 and TRBJ2-5): KAGVTQTPRYLIKTRGQQVTLSCSPISGHRSVSWYQQTPGQGLQFLFEYFSETQRNKGNFPGRFSGRQFSNSRSEMNVSTLELGDSALYLCASNRGADRETQYFGPGTRLLVL.

This clone appeared once. The sample has other DNA sequences that encode this CDR3 too. The J gene is TRBJ2-5, the V gene TRBV27; D is possibly TRBD2 (5 bases). V dropped 6 bases and J dropped 1 base, with 21 bases sitting between them. There are 17 residues in the CDR3. CDR1 MNHEY and CDR2 SMNVEV come from the germline V gene (reference sequence). This CDR3 is CASSFVAGGSPQETQYF. CDR3 nucleotides: TGTGCCAGCAGCTTCGTGGCAGGCGGGTCCCCCCAAGAGACCCAGTACTTC.

Here the CDR3 reads CASSDLGQGTHEQYF. CDR3 bases: TGTGCCAGCAGTGACCTCGGACAGGGAACCCACGAGCAGTACTTC. The chain uses TRBV6-1 and TRBJ2-7, with 8 positions matching TRBD1. The germline CDR1 and CDR2 sequences are MNHNS and SASEGT. V lost 3 bases and J lost 5; bases outside the gene matches: 9. There are 15 residues in the CDR3.

The rearrangement joins TRBV20-1 to TRBJ2-7; 8 nucleotides match TRBD1. The CDR3 spans 11 residues. CDR1 and CDR2 from the germline V gene are DFQATT and SNEGSKA (reference sequence). Trimming removed 3 bases from V and 11 bases from J; junction bases left unmatched: 6. Written as DNA, the CDR3 is TGCAGTGCTAGTGAGGACAGGGCTAAGTACTTC. Protein: CSASEDRAKYF.

The rearrangement links TRBV2 to TRBJ2-3, with TRBD1 matching over 7 bases. The CDR3 totals 16 residues. V shed 4 bases, J shed 2 bases, and the junction held 9 bases outside the gene matches. CDR1 is SNHLY and CDR2 is FYNNEI in the germline V gene. CDR3 coding DNA: TGTGCCAGCAGTGTATTCCGGGACAGTCTCACAGATACGCAGTATTTT. Translated, it gives CASSVFRDSLTDTQYF.

This chain uses TRBV27 with TRBJ2-3; D is uncertain. Germline-derived CDR1 and CDR2 are MNHEY and SMNVEV (reference sequence). The CDR3 has 15 amino acids. Trimming pared 6 bases from V and 1 base from J, leaving 14 bases between. CDR3 protein: CASRRKVWGTDTQYF. CDR3 nucleotide sequence: TGTGCCAGCAGAAGAAAGGTGTGGGGCACAGATACGCAGTATTTT.

V is TRBV5-1 and J is TRBJ1-5; TRBD1 might be the D (5 bases). Between the trimmed V and J ends, which lost 3 bases and 3 bases, there was a span of 13 bases. The CDR3 runs 15 residues. Germline CDR1 reads SGHRS; CDR2 reads YFSETQ. This chain's CDR3 is CASSSGDGNNQPQHF. The CDR3 bases are TGCGCCAGCAGCTCCGGGGACGGCAACAATCAGCCCCAGCATTTT.

The V gene is TRBV5-6, the J gene TRBJ2-5, with 8 nucleotides matching TRBD1. Per the germline V gene, CDR1 is SGHDT and CDR2 is YYEEEE. This CDR3 has 15 residues. Trimming removed 5 bases from V and 7 bases from J; junction bases left unmatched: 13. CDR3 nucleotides: TGTGCCAGCAGAAAGACAGGGGACGCCACCGCGACCCAGTACTTC. Its translation is CASRKTGDATATQYF.